Listed below are T cell receptor beta chains from one sample, sequenced in a study of T cells in localized non-small cell lung cancer. Only in-frame clones appear in the TCRdb table, and some are missing; sequencing was by immunoSEQ multiplex PCR. The profile covers tens of thousands of clones, with approximately 82% appearing a single time and 15% to 20% taken by the ten largest. The material sequenced was peripheral blood, taken before any cancer treatment. Source of these receptors: a female donor over 55 with stage II squamous cell lung carcinoma. Each CDR3 is given with its conserved first and last residue.

TRBV7-3	TRBJ1-1	CASSRDGREAFF
TRBV9	TRBJ1-2	CASSVDWNYGYTF
TRBV19	TRBJ1-1	CASTTSRAGQALNTEAFF
TRBV6-6	TRBJ2-7	CASRQGHEQYF
TRBV5-1	TRBJ2-3	CASSLAGIGTDTQYF
TRBV7-6	TRBJ1-2	CASSLGPGGDYGYTF
TRBV9	TRBJ2-3	CASSTKDRADTQYF
TRBV5-1	TRBJ2-3	CASSLTASGLGASTDTQYF
TRBV10-3	TRBJ1-5	CAIRGDGSNQPQHF
TRBV6-5	TRBJ2-2	CASRGQSNTGELFF
TRBV5-4	TRBJ1-3	CASSTPGQPGNTIYF
TRBV7-9	TRBJ1-2	CASSPSLGGHYGYTF
TRBV5-6	TRBJ1-2	CASSQGHLRLQGNYGYTF
TRBV5-1	TRBJ2-2	CASTRDSLNTGELFF
TRBV7-2	TRBJ1-1	CASSSSGGAYEAFF
TRBV7-2	TRBJ1-2	CASSLGSGGYTF
TRBV13	TRBJ2-5	CASSSMSGGTYKETQYF
TRBV7-8	TRBJ1-1	CASSLGRLGGGTEAFF
TRBV6-6	TRBJ2-2	CASSYSGANTGELFF